The sequence of this T cell receptor beta chain was determined in a study of blood T cell repertoires in COVID-19. Germline V lookup: CDR1 SGHVS, CDR2 FQNEAQ. The V gene lost 0 bases and the J gene lost 4 bases, with 13 bases spanning the gap. CDR3 size: 16 residues. Clones were read by immunoSEQ multiplex PCR, and TCRdb kept only the in-frame ones, dropping some. The data contain 200,000 or so clones, about 85% of them singletons. The sequence was collected from a human donor in a cohort sampled during active COVID-19. The chain couples TRBV7-8 to TRBJ2-1, with D possibly TRBD2 on 7 matching bases. Input material: peripheral blood. CDR3 nucleotides: TGTGCCAGCAGCTTAGCGCGCGGGGGCCAATACAATGAGCAGTTCTTC. Its protein is CASSLARGGQYNEQFF.